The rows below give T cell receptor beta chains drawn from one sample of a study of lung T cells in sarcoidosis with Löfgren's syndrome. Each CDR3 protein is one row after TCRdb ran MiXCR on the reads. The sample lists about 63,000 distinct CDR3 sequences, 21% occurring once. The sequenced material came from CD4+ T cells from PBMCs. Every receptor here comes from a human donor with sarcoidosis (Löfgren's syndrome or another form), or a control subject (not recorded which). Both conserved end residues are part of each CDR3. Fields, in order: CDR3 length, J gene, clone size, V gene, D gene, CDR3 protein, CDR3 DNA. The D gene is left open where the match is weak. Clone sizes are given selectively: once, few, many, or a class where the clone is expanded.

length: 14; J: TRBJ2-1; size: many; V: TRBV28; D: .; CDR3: CASSLLQGRNEQFF; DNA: TGTGCCAGCAGTTTACTGCAGGGCAGGAATGAGCAGTTCTTC
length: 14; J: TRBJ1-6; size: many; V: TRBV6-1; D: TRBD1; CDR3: CASSFTGEHSPLHF; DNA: TGTGCCAGCAGTTTCACAGGGGAACATTCACCCCTCCACTTT
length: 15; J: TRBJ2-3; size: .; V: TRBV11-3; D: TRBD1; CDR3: CASSPGQASTDTQYF; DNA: TGTGCCAGCAGCCCTGGACAGGCCAGCACAGATACGCAGTATTTT
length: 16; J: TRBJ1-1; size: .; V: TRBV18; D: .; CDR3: CASSPRTSPPNTEAFF; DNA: TGTGCCAGCTCACCGCGGACCTCACCCCCGAACACTGAAGCTTTCTTT
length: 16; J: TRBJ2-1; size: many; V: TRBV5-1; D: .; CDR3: CASSPGKTSSYNEQFF; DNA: TGCGCCAGCAGCCCGGGAAAGACGTCGTCCTACAATGAGCAGTTCTTC
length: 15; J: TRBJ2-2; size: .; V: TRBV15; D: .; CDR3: CAASREQAGTGEPFF; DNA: TGTGCCGCCAGCAGAGAGCAGGCTGGGACCGGGGAGCCGTTTTTT
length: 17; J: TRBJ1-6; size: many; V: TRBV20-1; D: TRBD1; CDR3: CSASTGVNFVNNSPLHF; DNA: TGCAGTGCTAGTACAGGGGTCAATTTCGTTAATAATTCACCCCTCCACTTT
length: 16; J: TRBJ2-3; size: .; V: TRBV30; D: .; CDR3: CAWSVSGDRIRDTQYF; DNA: TGTGCCTGGAGTGTGAGCGGGGACAGGATTCGAGATACGCAGTATTTT
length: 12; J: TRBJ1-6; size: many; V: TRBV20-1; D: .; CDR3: CSAVGYNSPLHF; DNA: TGCAGTGCTGTTGGGTATAATTCACCCCTCCACTTT
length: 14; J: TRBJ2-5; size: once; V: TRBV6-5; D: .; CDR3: CASIYSPAQETQYF; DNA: TGTGCCAGCATTTACTCGCCGGCACAAGAGACCCAGTACTTC
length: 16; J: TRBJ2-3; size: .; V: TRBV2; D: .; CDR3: CAGSGGAPSVADTQYF; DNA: TGTGCCGGCAGTGGAGGGGCACCGAGTGTCGCAGATACGCAGTATTTT
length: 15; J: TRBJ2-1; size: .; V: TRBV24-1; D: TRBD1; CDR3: CATSDFRTGIPEQFF; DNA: TGTGCCACCAGTGATTTCAGGACAGGGATTCCTGAGCAGTTCTTC